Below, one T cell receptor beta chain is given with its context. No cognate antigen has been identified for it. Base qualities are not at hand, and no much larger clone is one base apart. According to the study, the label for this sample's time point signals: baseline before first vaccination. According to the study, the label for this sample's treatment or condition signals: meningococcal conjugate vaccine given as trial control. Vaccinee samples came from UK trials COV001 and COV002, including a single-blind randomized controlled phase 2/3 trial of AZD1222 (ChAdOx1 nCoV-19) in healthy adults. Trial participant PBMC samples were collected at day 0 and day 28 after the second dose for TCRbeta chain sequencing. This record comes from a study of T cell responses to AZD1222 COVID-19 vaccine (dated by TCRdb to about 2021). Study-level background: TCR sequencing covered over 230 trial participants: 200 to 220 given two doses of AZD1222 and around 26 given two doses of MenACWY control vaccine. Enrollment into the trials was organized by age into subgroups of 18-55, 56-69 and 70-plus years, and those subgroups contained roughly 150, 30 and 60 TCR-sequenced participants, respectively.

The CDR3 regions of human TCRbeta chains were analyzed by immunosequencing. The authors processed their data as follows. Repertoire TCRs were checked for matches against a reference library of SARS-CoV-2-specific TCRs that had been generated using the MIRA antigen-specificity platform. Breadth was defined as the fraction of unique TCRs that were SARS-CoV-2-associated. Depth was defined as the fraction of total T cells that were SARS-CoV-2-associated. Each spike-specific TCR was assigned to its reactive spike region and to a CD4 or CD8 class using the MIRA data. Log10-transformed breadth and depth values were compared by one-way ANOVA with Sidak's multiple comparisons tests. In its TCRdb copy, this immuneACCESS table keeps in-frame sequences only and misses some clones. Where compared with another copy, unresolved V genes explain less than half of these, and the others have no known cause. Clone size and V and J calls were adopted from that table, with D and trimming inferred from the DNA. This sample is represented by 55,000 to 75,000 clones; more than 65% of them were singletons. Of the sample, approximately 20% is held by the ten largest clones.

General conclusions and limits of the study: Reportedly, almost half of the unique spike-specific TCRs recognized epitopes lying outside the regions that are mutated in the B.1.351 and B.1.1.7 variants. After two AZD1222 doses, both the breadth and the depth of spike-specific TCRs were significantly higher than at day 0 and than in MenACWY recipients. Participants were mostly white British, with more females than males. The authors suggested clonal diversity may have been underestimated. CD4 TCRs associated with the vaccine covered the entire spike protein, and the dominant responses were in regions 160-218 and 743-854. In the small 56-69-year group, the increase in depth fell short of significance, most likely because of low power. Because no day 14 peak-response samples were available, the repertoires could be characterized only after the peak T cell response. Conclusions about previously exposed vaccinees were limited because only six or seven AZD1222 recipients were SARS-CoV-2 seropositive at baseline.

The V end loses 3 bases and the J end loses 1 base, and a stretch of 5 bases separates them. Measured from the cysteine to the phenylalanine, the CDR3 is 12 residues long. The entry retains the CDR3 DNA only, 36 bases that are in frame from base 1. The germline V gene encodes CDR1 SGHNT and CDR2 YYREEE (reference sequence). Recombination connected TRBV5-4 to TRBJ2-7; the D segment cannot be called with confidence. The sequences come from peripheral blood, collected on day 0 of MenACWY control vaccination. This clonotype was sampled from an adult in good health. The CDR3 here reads CASSSDSYEQYF. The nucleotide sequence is TGTGCCAGCAGCTCCGATTCCTACGAGCAGTACTTC.